The 21 T cell receptor beta chains listed next were all sequenced from one sample in a study of cytomegalovirus exposure and HLA in healthy donors. 60 Vbeta and 13 Jbeta primers were used in PCR. TCRdb's table, derived via immunoSEQ multiplex PCR, lists solely in-frame clones and lacks some. The repertoire has roughly 150,000 clones, roughly 80% of them found once; the top ten carry over 2%. Sample: PBMCs. Every receptor here comes from a male donor in good health and CMV-seronegative.

This clone came up once. The CDR3: CASSLTGIPYEQYF. The CDR3 nucleotides read TGTGCCAGCAGTTTGACAGGGATCCCCTACGAGCAGTACTTC. The chain links TRBV5-4 to TRBJ2-7, with 7 nucleotides matching TRBD1. CDR1 is SGHNT, CDR2 YYREEE, per germline (reference sequence). Trimming removed 5 bases from V and 2 bases from J; junction bases left unmatched: 7. This CDR3 has 14 residues. Complete variable domain (other parts from reference TRBV5-4 and TRBJ2-7): ETGVTQSPTHLIKTRGQQVTLRCSSQSGHNTVSWYQQALGQGPQFIFQYYREEENGRGNFPPRFSGLQFPNYSSELNVNALELDDSALYLCASSLTGIPYEQYFGPGTRLTVT.

The genes are TRBV6-5 and TRBJ2-2; 8 bases map to TRBD1. Germline CDR1 and CDR2: MNHEY and SVGAGI. The CDR3 sequence is 13 residues long. Trimming cost V 9 bases and J 2 bases; bases outside gene matches: 2. CDR3 loop: CASSGGNTGELFF. DNA of the CDR3: TGTGCCAGTTCAGGGGGCAACACCGGGGAGCTGTTTTTT.

This clone has just one count. V usage is TRBV2 and J usage is TRBJ2-2, with D uncertain. The V end lost 1 base, the J end lost 2 bases, and 5 bases lay between the germline ends. Germline V lookup: CDR1 SNHLY, CDR2 FYNNEI. This CDR3 comprises 14 residues. The DNA for the CDR3 is TGTGCCAGCAGTGAAGGCTATAACACCGGGGAGCTGTTTTTT. It translates to CASSEGYNTGELFF.

The V and J genes are TRBV5-1 and TRBJ1-6, with a possible D match to TRBD1 (6 bases). Germline assignment: CDR1 SGHRS and CDR2 YFSETQ. V was shortened by 4 bases and J by 3 bases, with 11 bases between the two germline ends. This CDR3 is 15 amino acids long. As DNA, the CDR3 is TGCGCCAGCAGCCAGCTGGACAGCTATAATTCACCCCTCCACTTT. Residues: CASSQLDSYNSPLHF.

V gene TRBV27 combines with J gene TRBJ2-7; 10 bases are a match to TRBD1. Germline-derived CDR1 and CDR2 are MNHEY and SMNVEV (reference sequence). Trimming cost V 4 bases and J 6 bases; bases outside gene matches: 6. The CDR3 runs to 14 residues. The CDR3 sequence: CASSSWDRGSEQYF. The CDR3, as DNA: TGTGCCAGCAGTTCTTGGGACAGGGGTAGCGAGCAGTACTTC.

This sequence joins TRBV5-1 and TRBJ2-2; 7 positions match TRBD2. This CDR3 comprises 16 residues. Germline CDR1 is SGHRS and CDR2 is YFSETQ. The V and J ends lost 4 bases and 6 bases, in that order; junction bases with no gene match: 12. The CDR3 loop reads CASSGDYLGSAGELFF. In nucleotides, the CDR3 is TGCGCCAGCAGCGGGGACTACCTCGGATCGGCCGGGGAGCTGTTTTTT.

In DNA form, the CDR3 reads TGTGCCAGCAGCCCTTTGGGGGGGCCGAGCTCCTACAATGAGCAGTTCTTC. Protein product: CASSPLGGPSSYNEQFF. This chain links TRBV11-2 with TRBJ2-1; weak D call: TRBD2 (7 bases). The V and J ends lost 5 bases and 0 bases respectively, with 17 bases between them. The CDR3 spans 17 residues. Per the germline V gene, CDR1 is SGHAT and CDR2 is FQNNGV.

The chain carries TRBV10-2 and TRBJ1-1, with TRBD1 as a possible D gene (5 bases). V was pared by 4 bases and J by 4 bases, with 7 bases between. Germline values: CDR1 WSHSY, CDR2 SAAADI. This CDR3 comprises 12 residues. The CDR3 coding sequence is TGCGCCAGCAGTGGGGGGGGCACTGAAGCTTTCTTT. It codes for CASSGGGTEAFF.

The chain uses TRBV5-1 and TRBJ2-1; D not resolved. This CDR3 spans 15 amino acids. Germline loops: CDR1 SGHRS, CDR2 YFSETQ. Trimming took 0 bases from V and 7 from J, leaving 14 bases between them. This chain's CDR3 is CASSLGVTRRNEQFF. CDR3 in DNA: TGCGCCAGCAGCTTGGGAGTGACTCGACGAAATGAGCAGTTCTTC.

The chain links TRBV30 to TRBJ1-4; 7 bases agree with TRBD1. The CDR3 contains 15 residues. Losses at the gene ends were 2 bases for V and 6 bases for J; bases not matched to a gene: 9. CDR1 and CDR2 (germline): GTSNPN, SVGIG (reference sequence). The CDR3 is CAWSPQGTAYEKLFF. The CDR3 DNA reads TGTGCCTGGAGTCCCCAAGGGACAGCCTATGAAAAACTGTTTTTT.

In its sample, this clone was seen a few times. V gene TRBV6-1 combines with J gene TRBJ2-3, with 7 bases matching TRBD1. Trimming cost V 3 bases and J 4 bases; bases outside gene matches: 10. This CDR3 is built from 16 residues. Germline V gene lookup returns CDR1 MNHNS and CDR2 SASEGT. The CDR3 DNA follows: TGTGCCAGCAGTGAGAACACCGGGACAGCCCCAGATACGCAGTATTTT. Protein: CASSENTGTAPDTQYF.

V is TRBV10-3 and J is TRBJ1-5, with D possibly being TRBD1 (5 bases). V lost 0 bases and J lost 12, with 12 bases in between. This CDR3 is 13 amino acids long. Germline V gene sequence: CDR1 ENHRY, CDR2 SYGVKD. CDR3 protein: CAISESGDSDQHF. CDR3 DNA sequence: TGTGCCATCAGTGAGTCTGGCGACAGTGACCAGCATTTT.

The chain recombines TRBV28 with TRBJ1-5, with 7 bases lining up with TRBD1. Germline values: CDR1 MDHEN, CDR2 SYDVKM. This CDR3 spans 18 amino acids. V was clipped by 5 bases and J by 0 bases; unmatched bases: 13. DNA of the CDR3: TGTGCCAGCAGTCCCACGGGACAGAGATACTATAGCAATCAGCCCCAGCATTTT. Its translation: CASSPTGQRYYSNQPQHF.

This chain uses TRBV6-1 with TRBJ1-5; D is unresolved. In germline, CDR1 is MNHNS, CDR2 SASEGT. This CDR3 is built from 14 residues. Trimming left V 0 bases short and J 7 bases short, with 10 bases between. The CDR3 bases are TGTGCCAGCAGTGAAGCGCTTCCCGGGCAGCCCCAGCATTTT. The encoded protein is CASSEALPGQPQHF.

This clone was found a few times. The chain combines TRBV7-9 with TRBJ1-2; D unresolved. Germline V gene sequence: CDR1 SEHNR, CDR2 FQNEAQ (reference sequence). V was shortened by 1 base and J by 0 bases, with 9 bases between the two germline ends. CDR3 length equals 15 residues. CDR3 region: CASSLVAGTNYGYTF. The CDR3 region has the DNA TGTGCCAGCAGCTTAGTAGCGGGAACTAACTATGGCTACACCTTC. The full variable domain, its missing parts supplied by reference TRBV7-9 and TRBJ1-2, is DTGVSQNPRHKITKRGQNVTFRCDPISEHNRLYWYRQTLGQGPEFLTYFQNEAQLEKSRLLSDRFSAERPKGSFSTLEIQRTEQGDSAMYLCASSLVAGTNYGYTFGSGTRLTVV.

The chain is built from TRBV5-4 and TRBJ2-1; 7 nucleotides line up with TRBD1. The germline V gene encodes CDR1 SGHNT and CDR2 YYREEE (reference sequence). The CDR3 spans 17 residues. V lost 4 bases, J lost 0 bases, and 10 bases stayed unmatched. CDR3 loop: CASSPGQAISSYNEQFF. The CDR3 DNA reads as TGTGCCAGCAGCCCTGGACAGGCTATAAGCTCCTACAATGAGCAGTTCTTC. The full variable domain, with the rest looked up from reference TRBV5-4 and TRBJ2-1, is ETGVTQSPTHLIKTRGQQVTLRCSSQSGHNTVSWYQQALGQGPQFIFQYYREEENGRGNFPPRFSGLQFPNYSSELNVNALELDDSALYLCASSPGQAISSYNEQFFGPGTRLTVL.

The V call is TRBV5-1, the J call TRBJ2-1; tentative D call: TRBD1 (7 bases). Germline CDR1 SGHRS, CDR2 YFSETQ. Deletions cut 4 bases from V and 1 base from J, with 12 bases between. There are 15 residues in the CDR3. The CDR3 coding sequence is TGCGCCAGCAGCCCGACAGGGACTTCCTACAATGAGCAGTTCTTC. Amino acid sequence: CASSPTGTSYNEQFF.

V gene TRBV5-4 combines with J gene TRBJ2-3; D possibly corresponds to TRBD2 (7 bases). Germline loops: CDR1 SGHNT, CDR2 YYREEE (reference sequence). The V gene lost 4 bases and the J gene lost 2 bases, with 11 bases spanning the gap. The CDR3 is 14 residues long. CDR3 DNA sequence: TGTGCCAGCAGCCGTCGGGGGGCCACAGATACGCAGTATTTT. As protein: CASSRRGATDTQYF.

J is TRBJ2-7 and V is TRBV7-2; D may be TRBD1 (5 bases). Germline lookup yields CDR1 SGHTA and CDR2 FQGNSA. V dropped 1 base and J dropped 10 bases, with 8 bases sitting between them. The CDR3 covers 11 residues. This CDR3 reads CASSLGRAQYF. Here the CDR3 DNA reads TGTGCCAGCAGCTTAGGCAGGGCCCAGTACTTC. Combining the CDR3 with reference TRBV7-2 and TRBJ2-7 gives the whole variable domain GAGVSQSPSNKVTEKGKDVELRCDPISGHTALYWYRQSLGQGLEFLIYFQGNSAPDKSGLPSDRFSAERTGGSVSTLTIQRTQQEDSAVYLCASSLGRAQYFGPGTRLTVT.

V is TRBV19 and J is TRBJ1-2, with D perhaps TRBD1 (5 bases). V shed 5 bases and J shed 0 bases, with 28 bases lying between them. CDR3 length equals 20 residues. Germline V gene sequence: CDR1 LNHDA, CDR2 SQIVND (reference sequence). The CDR3: CASSYMGGGRIHGANYGYTF. CDR3 bases: TGTGCCAGTAGTTACATGGGCGGGGGAAGGATCCACGGAGCTAACTATGGCTACACCTTC.

The chain is built from TRBV19 and TRBJ2-5, with TRBD2 matching over 8 bases. V gave up 6 bases and J gave up 4 bases; unmatched junction bases: 7. This CDR3 region has 14 residues. CDR1 is LNHDA and CDR2 is SQIVND in the germline V gene (reference sequence). The CDR3: CASRGLGRGETQYF. As DNA, the CDR3 is TGTGCCAGTAGGGGCCTCGGGAGGGGAGAGACCCAGTACTTC.